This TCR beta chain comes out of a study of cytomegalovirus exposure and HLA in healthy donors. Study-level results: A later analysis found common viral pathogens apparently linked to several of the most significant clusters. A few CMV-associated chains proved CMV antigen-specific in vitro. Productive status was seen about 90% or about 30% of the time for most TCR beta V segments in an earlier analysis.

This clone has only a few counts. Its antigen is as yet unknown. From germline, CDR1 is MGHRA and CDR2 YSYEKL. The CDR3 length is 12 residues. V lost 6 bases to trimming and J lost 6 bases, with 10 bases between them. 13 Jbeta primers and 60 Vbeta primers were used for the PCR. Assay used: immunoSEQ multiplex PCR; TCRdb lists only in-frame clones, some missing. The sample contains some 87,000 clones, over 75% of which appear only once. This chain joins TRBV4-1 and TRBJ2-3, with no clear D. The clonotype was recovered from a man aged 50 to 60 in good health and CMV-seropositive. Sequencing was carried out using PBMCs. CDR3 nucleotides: TGCGCCAGCAGTTCCGTTTTGGATACGCAGTATTTT. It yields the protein CASSSVLDTQYF.